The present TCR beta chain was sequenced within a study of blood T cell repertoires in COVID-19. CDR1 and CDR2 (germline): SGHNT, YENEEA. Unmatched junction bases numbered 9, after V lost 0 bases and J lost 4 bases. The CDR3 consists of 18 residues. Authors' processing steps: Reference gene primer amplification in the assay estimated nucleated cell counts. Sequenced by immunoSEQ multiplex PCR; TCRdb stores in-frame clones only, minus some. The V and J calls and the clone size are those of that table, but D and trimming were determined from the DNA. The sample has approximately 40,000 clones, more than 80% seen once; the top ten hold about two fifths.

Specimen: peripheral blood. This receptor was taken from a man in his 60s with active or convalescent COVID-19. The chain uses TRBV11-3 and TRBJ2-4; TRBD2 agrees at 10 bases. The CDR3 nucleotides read TGTGCCAGCAGCTTAGATGGGACTAGCGCCATGAATAAAAACATTCAGTACTTC. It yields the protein CASSLDGTSAMNKNIQYF.